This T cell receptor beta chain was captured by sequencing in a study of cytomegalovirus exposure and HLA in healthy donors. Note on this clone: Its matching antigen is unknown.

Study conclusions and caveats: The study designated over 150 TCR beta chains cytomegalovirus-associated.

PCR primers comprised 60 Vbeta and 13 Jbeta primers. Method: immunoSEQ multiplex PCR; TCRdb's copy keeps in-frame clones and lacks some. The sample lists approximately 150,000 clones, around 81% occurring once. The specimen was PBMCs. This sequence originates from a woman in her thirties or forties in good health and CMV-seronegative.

CDR3 in amino acids: CASSWGTGNTEAFF. CDR3 DNA sequence: TGTGCCAGCAGCTGGGGGACAGGAAACACTGAAGCTTTCTTT. The chain couples TRBV6-5 to TRBJ1-1, with 8 bases lining up with TRBD1. This CDR3 is 14 amino acids long. The J segment lost 2 bases and the V segment lost 6 bases, leaving 5 bases of the junction unmatched. The germline V gene encodes CDR1 MNHEY and CDR2 SVGAGI.